This T cell receptor beta chain was profiled in a study of Tregs in tolerant kidney transplant recipients. The study, taken as a whole, reports: Validation in larger populations is needed because few patients were studied. Biological reproducibility was not directly addressed in this study.

Notes on this clone: The antigen is unknown.

Data came from immunoSEQ multiplex PCR; TCRdb stores just in-frame clones and leaves some out. The sample has 200,000 to 300,000 clones; about 86% are singletons. Sequenced: CD4+ T cells from blood. The receptor was derived from a human donor in good health.

As DNA, the CDR3 is TGTGCCAGTAGTCCCCGGACGGCTACCTTCTACGAGCAGTACTTC. Its translation is CASSPRTATFYEQYF. The chain joins TRBV19 to TRBJ2-7; D not certain. V was pared by 5 bases and J by 3 bases, with 17 bases between. Per the germline V gene, CDR1 is LNHDA and CDR2 is SQIVND (reference sequence). The CDR3 covers 15 residues.